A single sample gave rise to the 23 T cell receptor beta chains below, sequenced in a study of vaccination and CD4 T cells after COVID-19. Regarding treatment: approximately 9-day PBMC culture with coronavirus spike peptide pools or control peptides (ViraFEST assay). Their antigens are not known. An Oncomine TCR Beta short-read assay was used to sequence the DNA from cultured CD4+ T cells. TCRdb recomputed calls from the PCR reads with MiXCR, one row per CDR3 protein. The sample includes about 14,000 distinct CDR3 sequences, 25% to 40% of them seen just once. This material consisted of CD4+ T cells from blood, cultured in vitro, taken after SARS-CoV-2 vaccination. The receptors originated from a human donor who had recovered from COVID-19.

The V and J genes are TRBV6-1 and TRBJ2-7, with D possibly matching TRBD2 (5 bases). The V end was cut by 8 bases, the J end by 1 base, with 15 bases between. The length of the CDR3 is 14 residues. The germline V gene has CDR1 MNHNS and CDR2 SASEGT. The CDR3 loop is CASEGPGNSYEQYF. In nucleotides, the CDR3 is TGTGCCAGCGAGGGTCCAGGTAATTCCTACGAGCAGTACTTC.

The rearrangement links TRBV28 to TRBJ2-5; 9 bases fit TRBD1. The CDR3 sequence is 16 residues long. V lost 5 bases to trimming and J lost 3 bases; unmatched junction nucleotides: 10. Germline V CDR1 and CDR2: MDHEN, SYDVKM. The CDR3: CASSTGGAGNKETQYF. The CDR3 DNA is TGTGCCAGCAGTACAGGGGGCGCCGGGAATAAAGAGACCCAGTACTTC.

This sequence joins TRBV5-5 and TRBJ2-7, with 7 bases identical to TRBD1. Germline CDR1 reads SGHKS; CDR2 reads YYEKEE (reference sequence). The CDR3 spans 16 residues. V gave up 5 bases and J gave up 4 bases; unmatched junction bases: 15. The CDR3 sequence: CASRQTGAPVAYEQYF. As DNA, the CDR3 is TGTGCCAGCAGACAAACAGGGGCCCCGGTCGCTTACGAGCAGTACTTC.

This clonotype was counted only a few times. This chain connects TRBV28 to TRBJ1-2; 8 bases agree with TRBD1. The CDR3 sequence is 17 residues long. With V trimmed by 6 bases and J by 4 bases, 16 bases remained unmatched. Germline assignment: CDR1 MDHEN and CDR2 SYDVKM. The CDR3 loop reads CASSLATTRQGPYGYTF. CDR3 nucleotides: TGTGCCAGCAGCCTGGCTACTACTCGACAGGGGCCCTATGGCTACACCTTC.

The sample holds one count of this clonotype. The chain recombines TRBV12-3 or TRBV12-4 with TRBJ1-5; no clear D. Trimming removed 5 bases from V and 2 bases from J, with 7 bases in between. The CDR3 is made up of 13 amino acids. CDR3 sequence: CASSEGGNQPQHF. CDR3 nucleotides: TGTGCCAGCAGTGAAGGAGGCAATCAGCCCCAGCATTTT.

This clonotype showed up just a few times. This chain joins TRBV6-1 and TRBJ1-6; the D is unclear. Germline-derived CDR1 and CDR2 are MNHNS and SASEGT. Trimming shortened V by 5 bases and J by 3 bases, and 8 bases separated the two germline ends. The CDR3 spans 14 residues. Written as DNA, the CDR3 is TGTGCCAGCAGTCCCCGGGGCTATAATTCACCCCTCCACTTT. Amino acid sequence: CASSPRGYNSPLHF.

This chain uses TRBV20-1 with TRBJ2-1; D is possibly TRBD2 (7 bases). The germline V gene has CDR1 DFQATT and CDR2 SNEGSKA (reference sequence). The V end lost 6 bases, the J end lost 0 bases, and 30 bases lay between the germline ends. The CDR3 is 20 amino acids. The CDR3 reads CSAGGLAAIASRTSYNEQFF. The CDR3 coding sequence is TGCAGTGCAGGGGGGCTAGCGGCCATCGCCTCCCGGACCTCCTACAATGAGCAGTTCTTC.

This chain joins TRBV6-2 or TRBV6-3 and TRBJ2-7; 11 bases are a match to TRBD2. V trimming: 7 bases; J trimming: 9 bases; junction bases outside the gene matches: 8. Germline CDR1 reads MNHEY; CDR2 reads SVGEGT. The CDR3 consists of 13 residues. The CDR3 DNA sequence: TGTGCCAGCAAAAAGACTAGCGGGATACGGCAGTACTTC. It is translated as CASKKTSGIRQYF.

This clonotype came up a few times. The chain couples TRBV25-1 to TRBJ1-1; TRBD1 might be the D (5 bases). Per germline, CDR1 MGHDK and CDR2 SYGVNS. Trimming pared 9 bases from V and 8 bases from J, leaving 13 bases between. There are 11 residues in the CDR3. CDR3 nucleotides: TGTGCCAGTAGTCCGGGGGACGAAGCTTTCTTT. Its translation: CASSPGDEAFF.

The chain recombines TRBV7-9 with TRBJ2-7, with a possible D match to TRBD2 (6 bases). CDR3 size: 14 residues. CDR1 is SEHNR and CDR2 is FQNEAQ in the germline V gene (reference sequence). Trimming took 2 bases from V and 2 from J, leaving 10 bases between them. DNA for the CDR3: TGTGCCAGCAGCTTAACTACTAGCACCTACGAGCAGTACTTC. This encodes CASSLTTSTYEQYF.

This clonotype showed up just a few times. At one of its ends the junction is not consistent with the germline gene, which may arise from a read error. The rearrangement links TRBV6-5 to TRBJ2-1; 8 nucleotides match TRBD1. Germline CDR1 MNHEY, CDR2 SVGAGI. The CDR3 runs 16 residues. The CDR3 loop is CASSYSGGHLGNEQFF. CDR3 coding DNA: TGTGCCAGCAGCTACTCAGGGGGCCACCTCGGCAATGAGCAGTTCTTC.

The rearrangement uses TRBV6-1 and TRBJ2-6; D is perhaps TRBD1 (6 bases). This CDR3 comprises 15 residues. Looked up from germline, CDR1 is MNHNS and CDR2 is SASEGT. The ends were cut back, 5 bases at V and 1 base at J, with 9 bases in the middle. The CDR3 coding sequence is TGTGCCAGCAGTACACAGGGTTCTGGGGCCAACGTCCTGACTTTC. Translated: CASSTQGSGANVLTF.

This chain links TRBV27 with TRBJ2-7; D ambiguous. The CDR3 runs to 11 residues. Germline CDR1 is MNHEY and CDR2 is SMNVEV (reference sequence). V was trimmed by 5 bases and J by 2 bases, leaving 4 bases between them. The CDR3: CASSVTYEQYF. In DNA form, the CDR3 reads TGTGCCAGCAGTGTCACCTACGAGCAGTACTTC.

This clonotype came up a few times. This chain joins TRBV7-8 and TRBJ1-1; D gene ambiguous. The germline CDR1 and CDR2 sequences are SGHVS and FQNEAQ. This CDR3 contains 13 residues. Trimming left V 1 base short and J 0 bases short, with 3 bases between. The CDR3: CASSLGMNTEAFF. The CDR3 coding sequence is TGTGCCAGCAGCTTAGGGATGAACACTGAAGCTTTCTTT.

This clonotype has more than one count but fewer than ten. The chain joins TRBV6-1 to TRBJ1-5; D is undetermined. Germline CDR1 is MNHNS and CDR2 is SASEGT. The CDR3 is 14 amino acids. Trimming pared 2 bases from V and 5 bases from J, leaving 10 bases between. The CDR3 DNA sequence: TGTGCCAGCAGTGAAACCTACCGCGATCAGCCCCAGCATTTT. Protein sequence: CASSETYRDQPQHF.

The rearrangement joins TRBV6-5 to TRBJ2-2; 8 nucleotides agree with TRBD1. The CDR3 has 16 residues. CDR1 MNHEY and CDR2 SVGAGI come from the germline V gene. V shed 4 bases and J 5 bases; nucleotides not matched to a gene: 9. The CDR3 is CASSLMTGAQTGELFF. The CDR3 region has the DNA TGTGCCAGCAGTTTAATGACAGGGGCCCAGACCGGGGAGCTGTTTTTT.

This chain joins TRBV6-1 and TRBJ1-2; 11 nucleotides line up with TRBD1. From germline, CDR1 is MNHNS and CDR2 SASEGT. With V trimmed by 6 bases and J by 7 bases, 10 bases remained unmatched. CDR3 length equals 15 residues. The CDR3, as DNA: TGTGCCAGCAGCAGAAAAGGACAGGGGGCCGGTGGCTACACCTTC. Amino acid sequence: CASSRKGQGAGGYTF.

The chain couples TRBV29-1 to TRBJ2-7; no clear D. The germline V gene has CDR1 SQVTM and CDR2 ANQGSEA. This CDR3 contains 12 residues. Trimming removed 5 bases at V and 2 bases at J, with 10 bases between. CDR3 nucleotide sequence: TGCAGCGTTCGACCGTCCACCTACGAGCAGTACTTC. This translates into CSVRPSTYEQYF.

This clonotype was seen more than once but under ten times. The CDR3 loop is CATSLGVNTGELFF. The DNA for the CDR3 is TGTGCCACCAGTCTGGGGGTAAACACCGGGGAGCTGTTTTTT. The rearrangement links TRBV24-1 to TRBJ2-2; D tentatively reads TRBD1 or TRBD2 (5 bases each). V lost 6 bases to trimming and J lost 2 bases, with 9 bases between them. The CDR3 has 14 amino acids. CDR1 KGHDR and CDR2 SFDVKD come from the germline V gene.

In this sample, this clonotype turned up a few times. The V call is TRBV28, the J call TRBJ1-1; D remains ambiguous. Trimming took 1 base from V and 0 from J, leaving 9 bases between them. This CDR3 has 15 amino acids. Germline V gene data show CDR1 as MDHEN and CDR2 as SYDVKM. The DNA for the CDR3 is TGTGCCAGCAGTTTATTCTCTATGGTGAACACTGAAGCTTTCTTT. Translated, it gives CASSLFSMVNTEAFF.

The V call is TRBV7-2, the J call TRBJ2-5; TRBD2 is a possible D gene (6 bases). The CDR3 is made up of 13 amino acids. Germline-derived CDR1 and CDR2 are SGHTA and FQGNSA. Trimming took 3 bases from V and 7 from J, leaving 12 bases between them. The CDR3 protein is CASSFTSIGTQYF. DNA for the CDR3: TGTGCCAGCAGCTTTACTAGCATTGGGACCCAGTACTTC.

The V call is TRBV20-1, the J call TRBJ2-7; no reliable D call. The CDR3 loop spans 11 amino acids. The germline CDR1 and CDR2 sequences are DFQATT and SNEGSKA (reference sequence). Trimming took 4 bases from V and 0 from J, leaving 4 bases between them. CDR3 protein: CSAKISYEQYF. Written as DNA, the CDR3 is TGCAGTGCTAAGATCTCCTACGAGCAGTACTTC.

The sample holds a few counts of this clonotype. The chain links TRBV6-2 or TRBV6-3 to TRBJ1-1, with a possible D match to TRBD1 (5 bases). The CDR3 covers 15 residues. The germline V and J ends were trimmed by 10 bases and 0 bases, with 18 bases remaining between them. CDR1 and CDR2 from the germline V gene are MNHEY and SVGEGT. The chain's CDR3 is CATTPFGALNTEAFF. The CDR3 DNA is TGTGCCACTACCCCCTTCGGGGCCTTGAACACTGAAGCTTTCTTT.